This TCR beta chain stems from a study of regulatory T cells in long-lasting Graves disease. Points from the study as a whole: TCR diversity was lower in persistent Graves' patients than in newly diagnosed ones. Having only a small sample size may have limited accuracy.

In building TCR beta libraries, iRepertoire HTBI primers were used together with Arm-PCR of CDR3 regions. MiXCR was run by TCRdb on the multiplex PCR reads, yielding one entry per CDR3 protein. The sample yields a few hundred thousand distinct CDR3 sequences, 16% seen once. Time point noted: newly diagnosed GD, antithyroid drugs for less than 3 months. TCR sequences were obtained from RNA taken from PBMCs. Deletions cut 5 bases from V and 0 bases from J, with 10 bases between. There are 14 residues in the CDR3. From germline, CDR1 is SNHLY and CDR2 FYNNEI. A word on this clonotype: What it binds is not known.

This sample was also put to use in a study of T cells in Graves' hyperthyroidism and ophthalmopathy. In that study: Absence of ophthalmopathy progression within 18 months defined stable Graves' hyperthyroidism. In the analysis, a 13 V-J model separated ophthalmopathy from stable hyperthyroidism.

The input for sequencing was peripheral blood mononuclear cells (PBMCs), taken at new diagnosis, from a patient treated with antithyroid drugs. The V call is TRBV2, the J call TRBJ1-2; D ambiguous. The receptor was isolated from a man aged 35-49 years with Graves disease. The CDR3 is CASSYRGANYGYTF. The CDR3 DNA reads TGTGCCAGCAGTTACCGTGGGGCTAACTATGGCTACACCTTC.